These 18 T cell receptor beta chains were sequenced from one sample in a study of blood T cell repertoires in COVID-19. Produced via immunoSEQ multiplex PCR; TCRdb's table is partial and in-frame only. The sample holds approximately 90,000 clones, less than 95% seen once. Sequences were obtained from peripheral blood. The receptors stem from a man in his 60s with acute or convalescent COVID-19.

V and J are TRBV19 and TRBJ1-1; 7 bases line up with TRBD1. V shed 10 bases, J shed 6 bases, and the junction held 8 bases outside the gene matches. The length of the CDR3 is 12 residues. Germline CDR1 LNHDA, CDR2 SQIVND (reference sequence). CDR3: CATKQGWSEAFF. CDR3 sequence (DNA): TGTGCCACGAAACAGGGGTGGTCTGAAGCTTTCTTT.

The chain carries TRBV4-1 and TRBJ1-5, with no clear D. Germline V gene data show CDR1 as MGHRA and CDR2 as YSYEKL. The CDR3 sequence is 14 residues long. V lost 1 base to trimming and J lost 4 bases, with 8 bases between them. The CDR3 DNA follows: TGCGCCAGCAGCCAAGGGCGGCTAAATCAGCCCCAGCATTTT. Residues: CASSQGRLNQPQHF.

The chain carries TRBV5-8 and TRBJ1-5; D gene uncertain. In germline, CDR1 is SGHTS, CDR2 YDEGEE. The CDR3 is 19 residues long. V gave up 4 bases and J gave up 0 bases, with 23 bases separating them. CDR3 loop: CASSLASGAGSYSNQPQHF. Written as DNA, the CDR3 is TGTGCCAGCAGCCTGGCTTCGGGCGCTGGGAGCTATAGCAATCAGCCCCAGCATTTT.

This sequence joins TRBV28 and TRBJ2-5; possibly TRBD2 for D (6 bases). Germline V lookup: CDR1 MDHEN, CDR2 SYDVKM. Trimming removed 5 bases at V and 9 bases at J, with 22 bases between. The CDR3 has 15 residues. Written as DNA, the CDR3 is TGTGCCAGCAGTGCACAGGTTGGTGGAGGGTTGTCCCAGTACTTC. It translates to CASSAQVGGGLSQYF.

The chain uses TRBV6-1 and TRBJ1-2; the D gene is possibly TRBD1 (5 bases). V was trimmed by 1 base and J by 3 bases, leaving 12 bases between them. This CDR3 spans 15 amino acids. Germline V gene lookup returns CDR1 MNHNS and CDR2 SASEGT. DNA of the CDR3: TGTGCCAGCAGTGAAGGGCGGGGACGGGACTATGGCTACACCTTC. As protein: CASSEGRGRDYGYTF.

V is TRBV28 and J is TRBJ1-1; D might be TRBD1 (5 bases). The CDR3 is 12 residues long. With 6 bases removed from V and 11 bases from J, the gap between germline ends came to 16 bases. Germline CDR1 reads MDHEN; CDR2 reads SYDVKM. CDR3 nucleotide sequence: TGTGCCAGCAGCCCCAGACAAGGGGCGGCTTTCTTT. Protein product: CASSPRQGAAFF.

This clone occurred once. The chain recombines TRBV30 with TRBJ1-2, with 7 positions matching TRBD1. V gave up 4 bases and J gave up 4 bases; unmatched junction bases: 6. This CDR3 has 13 residues. Germline V CDR1 and CDR2: GTSNPN, SVGIG (reference sequence). DNA for the CDR3: TGTGCCTGGACTCCGGGACAGATCTATGGCTACACCTTC. Amino acid sequence: CAWTPGQIYGYTF.

The V call is TRBV2, the J call TRBJ1-1, with 7 bases matching TRBD1. The V and J ends lost 4 bases and 0 bases, in that order; junction bases with no gene match: 2. This CDR3 contains 14 residues. Germline CDR1 and CDR2: SNHLY and FYNNEI. The CDR3 region has the DNA TGTGCCAGCAGTGGGGACAGATTGAACACTGAAGCTTTCTTT. This gives the protein CASSGDRLNTEAFF. Combining the CDR3 with reference TRBV2 and TRBJ1-1 gives the whole variable domain EPEVTQTPSHQVTQMGQEVILRCVPISNHLYFYWYRQILGQKVEFLVSFYNNEISEKSEIFDDQFSVERPDGSNFTLKIRSTKLEDSAMYFCASSGDRLNTEAFFGQGTRLTVV.

The chain uses TRBV11-2 and TRBJ1-5; 8 bases match TRBD1. The germline CDR1 and CDR2 sequences are SGHAT and FQNNGV. V was pared by 5 bases and J by 4 bases, with 7 bases of the junction left unmatched. CDR3 length: 15 amino acids. The CDR3 reads CASSLGTGGNQPQHF. The CDR3 DNA follows: TGTGCCAGCAGCCTAGGGACAGGTGGAAATCAGCCCCAGCATTTT.

The V call is TRBV2, the J call TRBJ1-1; the D is unclear. V was trimmed by 0 bases and J by 8 bases, leaving 13 bases between them. Germline CDR1 reads SNHLY; CDR2 reads FYNNEI. The CDR3 extends over 14 amino acids. CDR3 in amino acids: CASSEASGVPEAFF. In nucleotides, the CDR3 is TGTGCCAGCAGTGAAGCGTCGGGAGTACCCGAAGCTTTCTTT.

The sample holds one count of this clone. The chain couples TRBV14 to TRBJ1-2; perhaps TRBD1 as D (6 bases). V shed 3 bases and J shed 0 bases, with 8 bases lying between them. Germline CDR1 and CDR2: SGHDN and FVKESK. The CDR3 consists of 14 residues. The CDR3 loop is CASSQGAANYGYTF. The CDR3, as DNA: TGTGCCAGCAGCCAGGGGGCCGCTAACTATGGCTACACCTTC.

The V call is TRBV5-1, the J call TRBJ1-5; D might be TRBD1 (5 bases). The CDR3 is 13 residues long. In germline, CDR1 is SGHRS, CDR2 YFSETQ. Trimming took off 9 bases at V and 0 bases at J, with 10 bases between the two ends. CDR3 bases: TGCGCCATCCCGGACAATAGCAATCAGCCCCAGCATTTT. Protein: CAIPDNSNQPQHF.

This clone showed up just once. The rearrangement uses TRBV5-4 and TRBJ1-2; 10 bases line up with TRBD1. Germline V gene sequence: CDR1 SGHNT, CDR2 YYREEE (reference sequence). Trimming took 4 bases from V and 8 from J; bases not matched to a gene: 8. The CDR3 has 14 residues. CDR3 loop: CASSGLDRGVGYTF. The CDR3 DNA reads as TGTGCCAGCAGCGGATTGGACAGGGGGGTAGGCTACACCTTC.

V usage is TRBV3-1 (or the pseudogene TRBV3-2) and J usage is TRBJ2-2; TRBD2 matches at 8 bases. After removal of 0 bases from V and 6 bases from J, the junction contained 6 bases not matched to a gene. This CDR3 region has 16 residues. Germline CDR1 reads LGHDT; CDR2 reads YNNKEL (reference sequence). The CDR3 nucleotides are TGTGCCAGCAGCCAAGAGTCCGGGACTAGTTCCGGGGAGCTGTTTTTT. Its translation: CASSQESGTSSGELFF.

V is TRBV5-5 and J is TRBJ2-5; 7 nucleotides match TRBD2. This CDR3 has 17 residues. Per germline, CDR1 SGHKS and CDR2 YYEKEE (reference sequence). After removal of 3 bases from V and 0 bases from J, the junction contained 11 bases not matched to a gene. In DNA, the CDR3 is TGTGCCAGCAGCTCTGGCCAGCGGGGCGTGTACCAAGAGACCCAGTACTTC. Translated: CASSSGQRGVYQETQYF.

The V and J genes are TRBV3-1 (or the pseudogene TRBV3-2) and TRBJ1-4, with 7 bases aligning to TRBD1. This CDR3 is 16 amino acids long. Germline V gives CDR1 LGHDT, CDR2 YNNKEL (reference sequence). V shed 5 bases and J 6 bases; nucleotides not matched to a gene: 12. CDR3 coding DNA: TGTGCCAGCAGCTATCAGACAGGGTCGGATTATGAAAAACTGTTTTTT. Translating gives CASSYQTGSDYEKLFF.

The rearrangement links TRBV19 to TRBJ1-1; perhaps TRBD1 as D (6 bases). Germline loops: CDR1 LNHDA, CDR2 SQIVND (reference sequence). The CDR3 is 14 residues long. With 5 bases removed from V and 1 base from J, the gap between germline ends came to 11 bases. CDR3 loop: CASSHRAGNTEAFF. CDR3 in DNA: TGTGCCAGTAGTCACAGGGCGGGGAACACTGAAGCTTTCTTT.

In its sample, this clone was seen once. The chain carries TRBV5-1 and TRBJ1-2; D is possibly TRBD1 (6 bases). The CDR3 spans 14 residues. V lost 4 bases and J 4 bases, leaving 14 bases between the germline ends. CDR1 is SGHRS and CDR2 is YFSETQ in the germline V gene. CDR3 sequence: CASSVDRGGYGYTF. DNA of the CDR3: TGCGCCAGCAGCGTGGACCGAGGGGGCTATGGCTACACCTTC.